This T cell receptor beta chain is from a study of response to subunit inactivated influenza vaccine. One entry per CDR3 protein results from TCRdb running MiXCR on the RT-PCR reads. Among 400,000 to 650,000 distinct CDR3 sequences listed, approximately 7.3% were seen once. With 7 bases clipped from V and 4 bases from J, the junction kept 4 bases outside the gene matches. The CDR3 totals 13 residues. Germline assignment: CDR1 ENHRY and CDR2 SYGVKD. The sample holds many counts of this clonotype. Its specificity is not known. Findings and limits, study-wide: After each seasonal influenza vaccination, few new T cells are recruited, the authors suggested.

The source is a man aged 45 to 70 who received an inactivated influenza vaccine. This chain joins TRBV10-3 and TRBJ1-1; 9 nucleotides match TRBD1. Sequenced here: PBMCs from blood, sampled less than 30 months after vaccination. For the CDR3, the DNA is TGTGCCATCAAAAAGACAGGGGGCACTGAAGCTTTCTTT. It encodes CAIKKTGGTEAFF.